The 15 T cell receptor beta chains below all came from one sample that was sequenced in a study of naive and memory T cell subsets (dated by TCRdb to 2016 to 2017). Receptors were amplified or captured by UMI-ligation and nested PCR. The sequencer was an Illumina MiSeq. The beta constant-region primer consisted of an equimolar mixture of two oligonucleotides that together covered TRBC1 and TRBC2. The ligated cDNA went through four rounds of PCR with nested alpha and beta constant-region primers together with the SP2 primer. TCRdb trimmed public reads at Q25 via fastp, called clones via MiXCR and kept in-frame beta chains. Each entry merges the rows of one CDR3 protein and shows their most common DNA and genes. The sample table contains just over 80,000 distinct CDR3 sequences; only one count was recorded for approximately 9.2% of them. The ten largest clones take up over 0.95% of the sample. Sequencing input: naive CD8+ T cells from blood. In light of the paper, this sample's cell subset or site label describes: naive T cells, CD45RA high CD27+. These receptors were collected from a human donor in good health.

The chain is built from TRBV4-1 and TRBJ2-7; the D is unclear. The CDR3 is 14 amino acids. The germline V and J ends were trimmed by 0 bases and 3 bases, with 9 bases remaining between them. Germline CDR1 is MGHRA and CDR2 is YSYEKL. CDR3 nucleotide sequence: TGCGCCAGCAGCCAAGATCTGGCGGTCTACGAGCAGTACTTC. It codes for CASSQDLAVYEQYF.

V and J are TRBV28 and TRBJ2-2; 8 nucleotides line up with TRBD1. Germline CDR1 and CDR2: MDHEN and SYDVKM. The CDR3 covers 14 residues. With 9 bases clipped from V and 5 bases from J, the junction kept 8 bases outside the gene matches. CDR3 in DNA: TGTGCCAGTGCCTGGGGGACAGGTACCGGGGAGCTGTTTTTT. This gives the protein CASAWGTGTGELFF. Using reference TRBV28 and TRBJ2-2 for the parts outside the CDR3, the full variable domain is DVKVTQSSRYLVKRTGEKVFLECVQDMDHENMFWYRQDPGLGLRLIYFSYDVKMKEKGDIPEGYSVSREKKERFSLILESASTNQTSMYLCASAWGTGTGELFFGEGSRLTVL.

This clonotype was seen repeatedly, ten times or more. The chain employs TRBV20-1 and TRBJ2-3; TRBD2 aligns across 9 bases. Germline V CDR1 and CDR2: DFQATT, SNEGSKA (reference sequence). CDR3 length equals 15 residues. With V trimmed by 6 bases and J by 6 bases, 13 bases remained unmatched. The chain's CDR3 is CSAISGRSEADTQYF. Here the CDR3 DNA reads TGCAGTGCCATTAGCGGGAGAAGCGAAGCCGATACGCAGTATTTT.

This rearrangement joins TRBV5-1 to TRBJ2-7; no definite D call. V was shortened by 0 bases and J by 3 bases, with 7 bases between the two germline ends. Per germline, CDR1 SGHRS and CDR2 YFSETQ. The CDR3 has 13 amino acids. CDR3 nucleotides: TGCGCCAGCAGCTTGGACACCCTCTACGAGCAGTACTTC. Its protein product is CASSLDTLYEQYF.

Note on this clonotype: A much larger clone lies one base from this, so it may be a read error. The DNA of the CDR3 is TGTGCCACCGCAGTTCTGGTGACACAAGAGACCCAGTACTTC. Protein product: CATAVLVTQETQYF. The chain carries TRBV19 and TRBJ2-5, with D hard to call. This CDR3 has 14 residues. The V end was cut by 10 bases, the J end by 2 bases, with 17 bases between. The germline CDR1 and CDR2 sequences are LNHDA and SQIVND (reference sequence).

Ten or more counts support this clonotype. V usage is TRBV4-3 and J usage is TRBJ2-4; D is perhaps TRBD1 or TRBD2 (6 bases each). The CDR3 loop spans 14 amino acids. The germline V gene encodes CDR1 LGHNA and CDR2 YSLEER. V dropped 4 bases and J dropped 3 bases, with 10 bases sitting between them. The CDR3 sequence: CASSPEGGKNIQYF. DNA for the CDR3: TGCGCCAGCAGCCCTGAGGGGGGCAAAAACATTCAGTACTTC.

The chain couples TRBV20-1 to TRBJ2-7; D remains unclear. Germline V gene lookup returns CDR1 DFQATT and CDR2 SNEGSKA (reference sequence). V was clipped by 6 bases and J by 2 bases, with 17 bases between them. CDR3 length: 14 residues. The CDR3 DNA reads as TGCAGTGCAACAGACAAGGACGGAGCCTACGAGCAGTACTTC. Protein: CSATDKDGAYEQYF.

This chain connects TRBV14 to TRBJ2-3; perhaps TRBD2 as D (5 bases). This CDR3 comprises 16 residues. Per the germline V gene, CDR1 is SGHDN and CDR2 is FVKESK. The V and J ends lost 5 bases and 6 bases respectively, with 21 bases between them. The DNA of the CDR3 is TGTGCCAGCAGCGAGATGGTCTCAGAACTAGGGGATACGCAGTATTTT. Protein product: CASSEMVSELGDTQYF.

This clonotype turned up a few times. The chain carries TRBV10-2 and TRBJ2-7, with 7 bases matching TRBD1. V dropped 3 bases and J dropped 2; count of bases not matched to a gene: 10. This CDR3 region has 16 residues. Germline values: CDR1 WSHSY, CDR2 SAAADI. CDR3 DNA sequence: TGCGCCAGCAGTGAAATCGGGTCGGGACAGCCCTACGAGCAGTACTTC. Translated: CASSEIGSGQPYEQYF.

The chain combines TRBV14 with TRBJ2-5; perhaps TRBD2 as D (5 bases). Germline CDR1 is SGHDN and CDR2 is FVKESK. The V and J ends lost 3 bases and 2 bases respectively, with 7 bases between them. The CDR3 is 13 amino acids. In DNA form, the CDR3 reads TGTGCCAGCAGCCAGGACTTTCAAGAGACCCAGTACTTC. Its protein product is CASSQDFQETQYF.

This rearrangement joins TRBV13 to TRBJ2-3, with 7 bases fitting TRBD1. The CDR3 length is 13 residues. Germline V gene sequence: CDR1 PRHDT, CDR2 FYEKMQ (reference sequence). V was clipped by 3 bases and J by 4 bases; unmatched bases: 1. CDR3 bases: TGTGCCAGCAGCTTCGGGACAGCAGATACGCAGTATTTT. Its translation: CASSFGTADTQYF. Complete variable domain (other parts from reference TRBV13 and TRBJ2-3): AAGVIQSPRHLIKEKRETATLKCYPIPRHDTVYWYQQGPGQDPQFLISFYEKMQSDKGSIPDRFSAQQFSDYHSELNMSSLELGDSALYFCASSFGTADTQYFGPGTRLTVL.

V gene TRBV30 combines with J gene TRBJ2-7, with TRBD1 matching over 9 bases. J gave up 6 bases and V 0 bases, and 6 bases lay outside the gene matches. This CDR3 spans 14 amino acids. Germline CDR1 is GTSNPN and CDR2 is SVGIG (reference sequence). CDR3 region: CAWSVGTGWGEQYF. The CDR3 region has the DNA TGTGCCTGGAGTGTCGGGACAGGGTGGGGCGAGCAGTACTTC. The full variable domain, completed using reference TRBV30 and TRBJ2-7, is SQTIHQWPATLVQPVGSPLSLECTVEGTSNPNLYWYRQAAGRGLQLLFYSVGIGQISSEVPQNLSASRPQDRQFILSSKKLLLSDSGFYLCAWSVGTGWGEQYFGPGTRLTVT.

CDR3 amino acids: CASSLPRDQGQYF. The CDR3, as DNA: TGTGCCAGCAGCTTACCCCGGGACCAGGGGCAGTACTTC. The V and J genes are TRBV7-9 and TRBJ2-7; D tentatively reads TRBD1 or TRBD2 (5 bases each). The V end lost 2 bases, the J end lost 9 bases, and 14 bases lay between the germline ends. Germline values: CDR1 SEHNR, CDR2 FQNEAQ (reference sequence). There are 13 residues in the CDR3.

The sample holds a few counts of this clonotype. The chain joins TRBV5-5 to TRBJ2-2; no firm D call. The CDR3 sequence is 13 residues long. V lost 1 base and J 3 bases, leaving 4 bases between the germline ends. From germline, CDR1 is SGHKS and CDR2 YYEKEE (reference sequence). In DNA, the CDR3 is TGTGCCAGCAGCTTGACGGACACCGGGGAGCTGTTTTTT. Encoded protein: CASSLTDTGELFF.

This clonotype was observed at least ten times. The chain is built from TRBV6-5 and TRBJ2-5; D is perhaps TRBD2 (5 bases). The germline V and J ends were trimmed by 6 bases and 1 base, with 12 bases remaining between them. This CDR3 contains 14 residues. Germline loops: CDR1 MNHEY, CDR2 SVGAGI. In nucleotides, the CDR3 is TGTGCCAGCAGCCCGACTGGAGGCCAAGAGACCCAGTACTTC. This codes for CASSPTGGQETQYF.